The clone carrying this T cell receptor beta chain has more than one count but fewer than ten. The antigen is unknown. Trimming removed 2 bases from V and 7 bases from J, with 12 bases in between. Germline loops: CDR1 GTSNPN, CDR2 SVGIG (reference sequence). There are 13 residues in the CDR3. Investigators reverse transcribed all isolated RNA, so they sequenced expressed TCRB transcripts. Only in-frame clones appear in the TCRdb table, and some are missing; sequencing was by immunoSEQ multiplex PCR. This sample carries roughly 730,000 clones, around an eighth of them seen once, and the ten largest clones take less than 0.025%. This record belongs to a study of beta chain features in type 1 diabetes. Study-wide results and limits: More deletions and fewer insertions at VDJ junctions were found in patients with type 1 diabetes. Type 1 diabetes patients had moderately but significantly shorter TCRB CDR3s in all four CD4+ subsets.

This chain connects TRBV30 to TRBJ1-3; the D is unclear. The TCR sequence derives from a young man with type 1 diabetes. The specimen was naive CD4+ T cells from blood. The CDR3 region is CAWSTQPGNTIYF. CDR3 DNA: TGTGCCTGGAGTACCCAACCGGGGAACACCATATATTTT.